The present entry profiles one TCR beta chain with its context. The antigen this receptor binds is unknown. Nothing much larger sits one base from this clone, and base qualities are not available. This specimen's time point label, interpreted: baseline before first vaccination. The vaccinee samples were drawn from two UK trials, COV001 and COV002, one of which was a single-blind randomized controlled phase 2/3 trial testing AZD1222 (ChAdOx1 nCoV-19) in healthy adults. For TCRbeta chain sequencing, PBMC samples were collected from trial participants at day 0 and at day 28 after the second dose. V gives up 5 bases and J gives up 2 bases, and the segment between their germline ends measures 12 bases. CDR1 SEHNR and CDR2 FQNEAQ are derived from the germline V gene (reference sequence). There are 14 amino acids in the CDR3, from cysteine to phenylalanine inclusive. The read is trimmed to its CDR3 DNA, 42 bases read in frame from base 1.

The data derive from a study of T cell responses to AZD1222 COVID-19 vaccine (dated by TCRdb to about 2021). Concerning the study at large: AZD1222 recipients given second doses at about 4 weeks or at about 12 weeks were pooled, since spike-specific TCR depth and breadth were not found to differ between the two schedules. Enrollment into the trials was organized by age into subgroups of 18-55, 56-69 and 70-plus years, and those subgroups contained approximately 160, 26 and 62 TCR-sequenced participants, respectively. A total of 230 to 250 trial participants underwent TCR sequencing, of whom under 220 had received two doses of AZD1222 and about 25 had received two doses of the MenACWY control vaccine.

The study at large found these results: The whole spike protein was spanned by vaccine-associated CD4 TCRs, and dominant responses were seen in regions 160-218 and 743-854. Nearly half of unique spike-specific TCRs reportedly recognized epitopes outside regions mutated in the B.1.351 and B.1.1.7 variants. Because no day 14 peak-response samples were available, the repertoires could be characterized only after the peak T cell response. Conclusions about previously exposed vaccinees were limited because only six AZD1222 recipients were SARS-CoV-2 seropositive at baseline. In the small 56-69-year group, the increase in depth fell short of significance, most likely because of low power. Spike-specific TCR breadth and depth rose significantly after two AZD1222 doses compared with day 0 and with MenACWY recipients. Participants were mostly white British, with more females than males. The authors suggested clonal diversity may have been underestimated.

The CDR3 regions of human TCRbeta chains were analyzed by immunosequencing. The paper's data handling went like this. Repertoire TCRs were checked for matches against a reference library of SARS-CoV-2-specific TCRs that had been generated using the MIRA antigen-specificity platform. Breadth meant the fraction of unique TCRs that were SARS-CoV-2-associated, whereas depth meant the fraction of total T cells that were SARS-CoV-2-associated. Using the MIRA data, every spike-specific TCR was mapped to the spike region that the TCR reacted to and assigned to either a CD4 or a CD8 class. Log10-transformed breadth and depth values were compared by one-way ANOVA with Sidak's multiple comparisons tests. TCRdb limited this immuneACCESS table to in-frame rearrangements with V and J called. A share of clones is missing; checked studies link under half to unresolved V genes, and the rest is unexplained. Clonal size and the V and J genes are those of that table, whereas D and trimming came from the DNA. Present in this sample are about 78,000 clones, roughly nine tenths of which were seen just once. Of the sample, 24% is held by the ten largest clones.

The starting material was peripheral blood, obtained on day 0 of AZD1222 vaccination. The TCR was taken from an adult in good health. The sequence joins TRBV7-9 to TRBJ2-5; the best D guess is TRBD1, with 5 bases matching. The CDR3 reads CASSRLGAQETQYF. The DNA is as follows: TGTGCCAGCAGCCGACTTGGGGCGCAAGAGACCCAGTACTTC.